The source of this T cell receptor beta chain is a study of shared clonotypes between healthy human individuals. At the level of the study: Donors consisted of two women and a few men between 18 and 49. CD4 naive and memory got three plates each, CD8 naive two, CD8 memory one.

This clone came up once. Those who donated, Caucasian adults without exception, all lived in Nashville, Tennessee. Investigators divided CD4+ cells into CD45RA+ naive and CD45RA-negative memory subsets. Some clones are missing from TCRdb's copy, which holds only in-frame ones; the method was immunoSEQ multiplex PCR. The sample shows 700,000 or so clones, 72% of them seen only once. Sequenced input: memory CD4+ T cells sorted from blood. As for subset: CD45RA-negative fraction. The sequence was obtained from a woman aged 30 to 39 in good health.

The CDR3 DNA is TGTGCCAGCAGCAAGAAGGGACTAGCGGGAGGCACCGGGGAGCTGTTTTTT. Translating gives CASSKKGLAGGTGELFF. The chain joins TRBV7-3 to TRBJ2-2; 15 positions agree with TRBD2. The CDR3 contains 17 residues. V shed 5 bases and J 4 bases; nucleotides not matched to a gene: 5. The V gene's germline CDR1 is SGHTA and CDR2 FQGTGA.